Given below is one TCR beta chain in context. What it binds is not known. The data were taken from a study of T cell repertoires in cytomegalovirus infection. Study information: Selection of CMV epitopes for the study included recently identified HLA-C-restricted and well-studied HLA-B-restricted ones. Evidence of both CMV infection and a matching HLA type came from public TCR beta signatures.

From germline, CDR1 is SGHVS and CDR2 FNYEAQ. This CDR3 contains 17 residues. Trimming cost V 1 base and J 6 bases; bases outside gene matches: 12. Each CDR3 protein gets one entry after TCRdb re-called the reads with MiXCR. Here the sample spans approximately 1,000,000 distinct CDR3 sequences, about a third being singletons. The sequence came from a human donor in good health (CMV status not recorded). Some clones in this sample may be carry-over from other donors' samples. The sequences come from cultured CD8+ T cells from PBMCs, collected from culture after CMV antigen stimulation. This chain uses TRBV7-6 with TRBJ1-5; 7 nucleotides line up with TRBD1. DNA for the CDR3: TGTGCCAGCAGCTTAGGACAGGGCGGGGGTGGGGGTCAGCCCCAGCATTTT. Protein product: CASSLGQGGGGGQPQHF.